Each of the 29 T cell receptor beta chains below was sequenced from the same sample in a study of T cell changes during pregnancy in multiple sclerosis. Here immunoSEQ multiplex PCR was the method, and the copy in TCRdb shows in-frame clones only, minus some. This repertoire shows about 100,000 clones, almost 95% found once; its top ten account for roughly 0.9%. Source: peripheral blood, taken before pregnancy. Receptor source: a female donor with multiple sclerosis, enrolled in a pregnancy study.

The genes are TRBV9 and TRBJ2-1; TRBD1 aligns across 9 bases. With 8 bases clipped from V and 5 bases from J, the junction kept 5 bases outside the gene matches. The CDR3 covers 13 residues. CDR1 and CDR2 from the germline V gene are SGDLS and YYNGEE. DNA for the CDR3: TGTGCCAGTACGGGACAGGGCGACAATGAGCAGTTCTTC. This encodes CASTGQGDNEQFF.

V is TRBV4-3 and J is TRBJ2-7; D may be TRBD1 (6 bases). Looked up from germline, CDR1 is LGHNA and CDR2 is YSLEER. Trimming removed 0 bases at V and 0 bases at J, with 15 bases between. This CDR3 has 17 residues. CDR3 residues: CASSQDRAGVGSYEQYF. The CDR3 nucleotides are TGCGCCAGCAGCCAAGATAGGGCAGGGGTAGGCTCCTACGAGCAGTACTTC.

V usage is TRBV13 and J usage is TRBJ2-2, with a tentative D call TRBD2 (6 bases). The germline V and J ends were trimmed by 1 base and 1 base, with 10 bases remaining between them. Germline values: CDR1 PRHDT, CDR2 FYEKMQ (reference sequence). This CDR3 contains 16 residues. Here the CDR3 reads CASSLVAGLNTGELFF. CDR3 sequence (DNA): TGTGCCAGCAGCTTAGTGGCGGGGTTGAACACCGGGGAGCTGTTTTTT. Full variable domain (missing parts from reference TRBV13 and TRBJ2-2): AAGVIQSPRHLIKEKRETATLKCYPIPRHDTVYWYQQGPGQDPQFLISFYEKMQSDKGSIPDRFSAQQFSDYHSELNMSSLELGDSALYFCASSLVAGLNTGELFFGEGSRLTVL.

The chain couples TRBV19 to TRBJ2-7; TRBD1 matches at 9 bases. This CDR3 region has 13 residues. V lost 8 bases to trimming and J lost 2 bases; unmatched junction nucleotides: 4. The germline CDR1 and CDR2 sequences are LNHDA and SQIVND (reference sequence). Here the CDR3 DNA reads TGTGCCAGTGCACAGGGGGCTACCTACGAGCAGTACTTC. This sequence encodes CASAQGATYEQYF.

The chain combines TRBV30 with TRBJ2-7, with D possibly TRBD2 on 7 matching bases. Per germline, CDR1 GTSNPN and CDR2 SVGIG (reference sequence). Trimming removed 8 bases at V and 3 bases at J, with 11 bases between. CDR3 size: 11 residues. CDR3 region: CAGGGGYEQYF. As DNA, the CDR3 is TGTGCCGGGGGGGGCGGCTACGAGCAGTACTTC.

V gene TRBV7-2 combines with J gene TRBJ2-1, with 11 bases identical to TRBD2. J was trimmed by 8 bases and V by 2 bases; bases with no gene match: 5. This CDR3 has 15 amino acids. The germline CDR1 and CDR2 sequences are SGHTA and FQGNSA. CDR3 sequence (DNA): TGTGCCAGCAGCTTATTACTAGCGGGAGAGCATGAGCAGTTCTTC. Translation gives CASSLLLAGEHEQFF.

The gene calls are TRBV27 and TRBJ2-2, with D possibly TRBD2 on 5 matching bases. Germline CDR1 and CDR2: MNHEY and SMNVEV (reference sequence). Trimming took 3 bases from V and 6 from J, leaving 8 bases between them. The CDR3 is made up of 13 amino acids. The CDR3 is CASSFSGAGELFF. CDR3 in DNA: TGTGCCAGCAGTTTCTCCGGGGCCGGGGAGCTGTTTTTT.

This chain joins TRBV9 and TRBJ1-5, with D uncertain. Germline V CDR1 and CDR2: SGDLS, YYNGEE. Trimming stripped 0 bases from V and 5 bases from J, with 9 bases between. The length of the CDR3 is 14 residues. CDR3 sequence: CASSVDTADQPQHF. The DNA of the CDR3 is TGTGCCAGCAGCGTAGACACAGCCGATCAGCCCCAGCATTTT.

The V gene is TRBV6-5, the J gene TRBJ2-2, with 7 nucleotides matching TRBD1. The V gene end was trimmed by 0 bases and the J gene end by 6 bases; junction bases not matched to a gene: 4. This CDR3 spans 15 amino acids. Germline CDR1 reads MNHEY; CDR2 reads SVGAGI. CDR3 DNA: TGTGCCAGCAGTTACTCCCCCGGACAGGCCGGGGAGCTGTTTTTT. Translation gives CASSYSPGQAGELFF.

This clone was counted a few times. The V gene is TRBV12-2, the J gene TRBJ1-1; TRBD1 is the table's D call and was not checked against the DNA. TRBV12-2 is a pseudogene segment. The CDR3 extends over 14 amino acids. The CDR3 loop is CASRLGPPGTEAFF. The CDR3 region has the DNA TGTGCAAGTCGCTTAGGGCCCCCAGGTACTGAAGCTTTCTTT.

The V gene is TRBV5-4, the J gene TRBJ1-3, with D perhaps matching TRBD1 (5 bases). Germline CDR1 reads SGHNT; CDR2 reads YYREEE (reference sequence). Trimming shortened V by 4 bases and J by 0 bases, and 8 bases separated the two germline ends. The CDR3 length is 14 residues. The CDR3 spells CASSPTVSGNTIYF. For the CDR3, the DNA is TGTGCCAGCAGCCCGACAGTCTCTGGAAACACCATATATTTT. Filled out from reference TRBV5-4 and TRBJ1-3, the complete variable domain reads ETGVTQSPTHLIKTRGQQVTLRCSSQSGHNTVSWYQQALGQGPQFIFQYYREEENGRGNFPPRFSGLQFPNYSSELNVNALELDDSALYLCASSPTVSGNTIYFGEGSWLTVV.

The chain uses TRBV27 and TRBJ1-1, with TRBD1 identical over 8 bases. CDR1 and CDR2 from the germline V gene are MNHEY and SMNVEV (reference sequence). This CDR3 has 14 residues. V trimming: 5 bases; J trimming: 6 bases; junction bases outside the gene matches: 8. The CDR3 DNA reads TGTGCCAGCAGTCCGGGGACAGGCCAACCTGAAGCTTTCTTT. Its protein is CASSPGTGQPEAFF.

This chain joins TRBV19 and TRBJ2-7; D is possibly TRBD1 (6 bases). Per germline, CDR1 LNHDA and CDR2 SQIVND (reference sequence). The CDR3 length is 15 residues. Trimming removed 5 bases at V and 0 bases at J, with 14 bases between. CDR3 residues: CASSPWTASSYEQYF. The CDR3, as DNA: TGTGCCAGTAGTCCCTGGACAGCGAGCTCCTACGAGCAGTACTTC.

CDR3 coding DNA: TGCGCCAGCAGCCAAGATGCGGGGGACTATGGCTACACCTTC. This codes for CASSQDAGDYGYTF. This sequence joins TRBV4-1 and TRBJ1-2; tentatively, D is TRBD1 (5 bases). The CDR3 contains 14 residues. Germline V gene lookup returns CDR1 MGHRA and CDR2 YSYEKL. V lost 0 bases, J lost 3 bases, and 8 bases lay in between.

The CDR3 loop reads CASSDRLAGSTDTQYF. CDR3 nucleotide sequence: TGTGCCAGCAGCGATAGGTTAGCGGGATCCACAGATACGCAGTATTTT. The chain carries TRBV7-9 and TRBJ2-3, with 8 bases aligning to TRBD2. CDR1 and CDR2 (germline): SEHNR, FQNEAQ (reference sequence). The CDR3 extends over 16 amino acids. J was trimmed by 2 bases and V by 5 bases; bases with no gene match: 9.

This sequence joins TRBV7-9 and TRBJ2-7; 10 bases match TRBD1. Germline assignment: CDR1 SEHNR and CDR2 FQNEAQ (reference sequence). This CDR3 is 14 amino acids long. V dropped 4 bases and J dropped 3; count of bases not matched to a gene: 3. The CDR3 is CASSYGTGVYEQYF. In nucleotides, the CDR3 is TGTGCCAGCAGCTACGGGACAGGGGTCTACGAGCAGTACTTC.

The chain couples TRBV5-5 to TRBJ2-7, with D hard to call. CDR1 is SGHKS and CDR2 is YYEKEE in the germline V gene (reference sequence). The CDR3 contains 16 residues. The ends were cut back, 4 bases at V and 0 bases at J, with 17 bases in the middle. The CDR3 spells CASSPPFVRASYEQYF. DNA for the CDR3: TGTGCCAGCAGCCCCCCCTTTGTTAGAGCCTCCTACGAGCAGTACTTC.

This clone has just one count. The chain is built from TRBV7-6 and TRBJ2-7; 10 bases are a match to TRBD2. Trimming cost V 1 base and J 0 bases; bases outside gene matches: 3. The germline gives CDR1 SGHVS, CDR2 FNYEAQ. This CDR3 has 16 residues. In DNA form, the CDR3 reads TGTGCCAGCAGCTTAGTGACTAGCGGGCTCTCCTACGAGCAGTACTTC. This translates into CASSLVTSGLSYEQYF.

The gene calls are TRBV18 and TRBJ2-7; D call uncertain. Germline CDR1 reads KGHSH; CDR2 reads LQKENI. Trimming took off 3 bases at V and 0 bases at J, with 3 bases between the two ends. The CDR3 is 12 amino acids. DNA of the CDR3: TGTGCCAGCTCACCCTACTCCTACGAGCAGTACTTC. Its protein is CASSPYSYEQYF.

CDR3 sequence reads: CASSPLTGWTEAFF. The CDR3 DNA reads TGCGCCAGCAGCCCCTTGACAGGATGGACTGAAGCTTTCTTT. This sequence joins TRBV5-1 and TRBJ1-1, with D possibly being TRBD1 (6 bases). This CDR3 has 14 residues. V was trimmed by 4 bases and J by 5 bases, leaving 15 bases between them. Germline lookup yields CDR1 SGHRS and CDR2 YFSETQ.

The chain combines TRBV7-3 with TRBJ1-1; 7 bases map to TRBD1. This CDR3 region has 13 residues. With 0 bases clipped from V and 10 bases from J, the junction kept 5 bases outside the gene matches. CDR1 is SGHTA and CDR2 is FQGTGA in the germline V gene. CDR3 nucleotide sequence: TGTGCCAGCAGCTTAACCCCTACAGGGGTAGCTTTCTTT. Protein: CASSLTPTGVAFF.

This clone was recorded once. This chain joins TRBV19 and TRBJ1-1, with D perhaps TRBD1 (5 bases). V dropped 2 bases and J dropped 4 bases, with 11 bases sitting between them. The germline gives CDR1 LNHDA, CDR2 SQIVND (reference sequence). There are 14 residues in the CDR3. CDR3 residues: CASSISRGITEAFF. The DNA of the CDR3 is TGTGCCAGTAGTATAAGCCGGGGGATCACTGAAGCTTTCTTT.

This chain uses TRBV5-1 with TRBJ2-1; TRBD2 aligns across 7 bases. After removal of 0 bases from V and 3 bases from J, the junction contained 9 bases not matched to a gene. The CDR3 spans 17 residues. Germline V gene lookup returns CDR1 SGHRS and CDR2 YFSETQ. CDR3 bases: TGCGCCAGCAGCTTGGGATTAGCGGGTAGCTACTACAATGAGCAGTTCTTC. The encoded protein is CASSLGLAGSYYNEQFF.

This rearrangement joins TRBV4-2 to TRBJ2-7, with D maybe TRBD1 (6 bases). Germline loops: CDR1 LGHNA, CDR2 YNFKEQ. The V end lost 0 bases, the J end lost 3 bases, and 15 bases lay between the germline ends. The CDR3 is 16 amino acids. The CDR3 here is CASSQEAGTGFYEQYF. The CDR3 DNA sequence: TGTGCCAGCAGCCAAGAGGCCGGCACAGGGTTCTACGAGCAGTACTTC.

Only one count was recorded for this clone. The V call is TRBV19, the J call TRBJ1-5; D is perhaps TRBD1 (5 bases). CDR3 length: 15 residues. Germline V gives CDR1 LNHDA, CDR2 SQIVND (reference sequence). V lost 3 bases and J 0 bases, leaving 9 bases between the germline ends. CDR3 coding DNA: TGTGCCAGTAGTATCAGGGCAGCTAGCAATCAGCCCCAGCATTTT. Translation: CASSIRAASNQPQHF.

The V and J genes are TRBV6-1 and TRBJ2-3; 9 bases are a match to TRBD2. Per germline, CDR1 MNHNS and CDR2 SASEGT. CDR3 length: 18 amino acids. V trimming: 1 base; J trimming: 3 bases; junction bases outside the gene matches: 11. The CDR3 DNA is TGTGCCAGCAGTGAAGTGGTAGCGGGAGCGGTTGGGACAGATACGCAGTATTTT. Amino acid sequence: CASSEVVAGAVGTDTQYF.

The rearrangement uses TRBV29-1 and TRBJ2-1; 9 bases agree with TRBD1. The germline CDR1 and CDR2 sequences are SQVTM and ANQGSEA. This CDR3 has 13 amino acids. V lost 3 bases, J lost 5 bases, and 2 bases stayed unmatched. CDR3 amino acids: CSVEGDRDNEQFF. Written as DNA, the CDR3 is TGCAGCGTTGAGGGGGACAGGGACAATGAGCAGTTCTTC.

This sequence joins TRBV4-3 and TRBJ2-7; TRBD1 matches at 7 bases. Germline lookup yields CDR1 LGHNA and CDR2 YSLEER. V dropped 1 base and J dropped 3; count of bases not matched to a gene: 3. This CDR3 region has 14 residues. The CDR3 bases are TGCGCCAGCAGCCAAGCTCACAGGGGCTACGAGCAGTACTTC. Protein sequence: CASSQAHRGYEQYF.

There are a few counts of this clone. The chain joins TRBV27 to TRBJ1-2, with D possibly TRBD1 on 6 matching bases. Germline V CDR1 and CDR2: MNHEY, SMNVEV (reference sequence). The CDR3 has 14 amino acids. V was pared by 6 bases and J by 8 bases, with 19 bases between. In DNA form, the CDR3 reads TGTGCCAGCAGGCCCCATGCGGGGGCGCGAGGCTACACCTTC. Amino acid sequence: CASRPHAGARGYTF.